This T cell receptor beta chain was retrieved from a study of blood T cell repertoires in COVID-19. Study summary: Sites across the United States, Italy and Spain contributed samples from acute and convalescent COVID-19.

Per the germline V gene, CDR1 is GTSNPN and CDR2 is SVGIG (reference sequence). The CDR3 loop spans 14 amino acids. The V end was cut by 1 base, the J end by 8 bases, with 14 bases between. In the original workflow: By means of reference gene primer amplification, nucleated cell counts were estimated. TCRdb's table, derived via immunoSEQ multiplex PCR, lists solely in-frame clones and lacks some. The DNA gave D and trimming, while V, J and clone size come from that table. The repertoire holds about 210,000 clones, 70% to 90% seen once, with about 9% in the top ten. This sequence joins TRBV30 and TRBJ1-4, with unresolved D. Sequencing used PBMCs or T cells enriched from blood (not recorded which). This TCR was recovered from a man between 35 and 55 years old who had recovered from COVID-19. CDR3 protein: CAWSDPGVREKLFF. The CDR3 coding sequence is TGTGCCTGGAGTGACCCGGGAGTGCGGGAAAAACTGTTTTTT.